Listed below are T cell receptor beta chains from one sample, sequenced in a study of T cell responses to AZD1222 COVID-19 vaccine. The method was immunoSEQ multiplex PCR; TCRdb's version includes in-frame clones alone and lacks a portion of them. The sample comprises 90,000 to 120,000 clones, over 80% of which are singletons, and 8.5% to 10% rests with the top ten. The source material was peripheral blood, sampled 28 days after the second AZD1222 dose. The source is an adult who received the AZD1222 COVID-19 vaccine. Both conserved end residues are part of each CDR3. Each record gives: CDR3 protein, J gene, V gene.

cdr3_aa: CASSLAVGGGQETQYF
j_call: TRBJ2-5
v_call: TRBV5-4

cdr3_aa: CASSLVRGTQETQYF
j_call: TRBJ2-5
v_call: TRBV5-1

cdr3_aa: CASSYGGEGRDEQYF
j_call: TRBJ2-7
v_call: TRBV6-5

cdr3_aa: CASSPITGKSPLHF
j_call: TRBJ1-6
v_call: TRBV5-4

cdr3_aa: CASSFGGNEQFF
j_call: TRBJ2-1
v_call: TRBV12-3/TRBV12-4

cdr3_aa: CASSTQTGGGLGSPLHF
j_call: TRBJ1-6
v_call: TRBV21-1

cdr3_aa: CASIRVAGASGRDNEQFF
j_call: TRBJ2-1
v_call: TRBV19

cdr3_aa: CATSDPGTSGQTQYF
j_call: TRBJ2-5
v_call: TRBV24-1

cdr3_aa: CASSPGPSYEQYF
j_call: TRBJ2-7
v_call: TRBV11-2

cdr3_aa: CASREAGTGGNIQYF
j_call: TRBJ2-4
v_call: TRBV6-1

cdr3_aa: CASSQGIRGGNEKLFF
j_call: TRBJ1-4
v_call: TRBV3-1/TRBV3-2

cdr3_aa: CASRGQGNTEAFF
j_call: TRBJ1-1
v_call: TRBV19

cdr3_aa: CASREAGVRDTQYF
j_call: TRBJ2-3
v_call: TRBV5-4

cdr3_aa: CASSGLAGGSTGELFF
j_call: TRBJ2-2
v_call: TRBV9

cdr3_aa: CASSFPGKGYTF
j_call: TRBJ1-2
v_call: TRBV5-6

cdr3_aa: CASSLGLAGGTGHEQFF
j_call: TRBJ2-1
v_call: TRBV5-4

cdr3_aa: CAMASSYNSPLHF
j_call: TRBJ1-6
v_call: TRBV6-5

cdr3_aa: CATSDSSISSYEQYF
j_call: TRBJ2-7
v_call: TRBV24-1

cdr3_aa: CASSYWDTGELFF
j_call: TRBJ2-2
v_call: TRBV6-5

cdr3_aa: CASSESGGGVDEKLFF
j_call: TRBJ1-4
v_call: TRBV10-2

cdr3_aa: CASSEWGRTPYNSPLHF
j_call: TRBJ1-6
v_call: TRBV2

cdr3_aa: CASSPYGTVAYEQYF
j_call: TRBJ2-7
v_call: TRBV7-9

cdr3_aa: CASSPPGNIYEQYF
j_call: TRBJ2-7
v_call: TRBV6-5

cdr3_aa: CASSFETGGYYEQYF
j_call: TRBJ2-7
v_call: TRBV7-8

cdr3_aa: CASSLSRSTDTQYF
j_call: TRBJ2-3
v_call: TRBV5-1

cdr3_aa: CASSTTGASYEQYF
j_call: TRBJ2-7
v_call: TRBV6-6

cdr3_aa: CASSVASGTGKNEQFF
j_call: TRBJ2-1
v_call: TRBV9

cdr3_aa: CAISSGHDPPLHF
j_call: TRBJ1-6
v_call: TRBV10-3

cdr3_aa: CSVVVQGSYNEQFF
j_call: TRBJ2-1
v_call: TRBV29-1

cdr3_aa: CASSSRVVDTQYF
j_call: TRBJ2-3
v_call: TRBV6-2/TRBV6-3

cdr3_aa: CASSDSSGTGGPGELFF
j_call: TRBJ2-2
v_call: TRBV10-2

cdr3_aa: CASSRDRGNQPQHF
j_call: TRBJ1-5
v_call: TRBV7-8

cdr3_aa: CASSRLAGESYNEQFF
j_call: TRBJ2-1
v_call: TRBV4-1

cdr3_aa: CASSFRQGHGYTF
j_call: TRBJ1-2
v_call: TRBV7-3

cdr3_aa: CASRTGDADTEAFF
j_call: TRBJ1-1
v_call: TRBV2

cdr3_aa: CASRPGSGTGGLASGRAETQYF
j_call: TRBJ2-5
v_call: TRBV6-2/TRBV6-3

cdr3_aa: CAWSPKVLSGANVLTF
j_call: TRBJ2-6
v_call: TRBV30

cdr3_aa: CSVERVSGRATGEQYF
j_call: TRBJ2-7
v_call: TRBV29-1

cdr3_aa: CASRYGTGSYEQYF
j_call: TRBJ2-7
v_call: TRBV7-9

cdr3_aa: CASSQGQQGNSPLHF
j_call: TRBJ1-6
v_call: TRBV4-1

cdr3_aa: CASSTGTGGGRSYEQYF
j_call: TRBJ2-7
v_call: TRBV5-4

cdr3_aa: CASSLAGATGTGELFF
j_call: TRBJ2-2
v_call: TRBV5-1

cdr3_aa: CASSPQGQGARWLHEQYF
j_call: TRBJ2-7
v_call: TRBV27

cdr3_aa: CASSSWRGGNYNEQFF
j_call: TRBJ2-1
v_call: TRBV7-9

cdr3_aa: CASSLSGGRHTDTQYF
j_call: TRBJ2-3
v_call: TRBV28

cdr3_aa: CASSFSQGWETQYF
j_call: TRBJ2-5
v_call: TRBV5-1

cdr3_aa: CASRPTGGGYGYTF
j_call: TRBJ1-2
v_call: TRBV7-9

cdr3_aa: CASSNRLNMSPRPQHF
j_call: TRBJ1-5
v_call: TRBV28

cdr3_aa: CASGFFSGYEQYF
j_call: TRBJ2-7
v_call: TRBV12-5

cdr3_aa: CATHRGADPNTEAFF
j_call: TRBJ1-1
v_call: TRBV19

cdr3_aa: CASSFGTDPYERYF
j_call: TRBJ2-7
v_call: TRBV4-3